This T cell receptor beta chain appears in the sequencing data of a study of beta chain features in type 1 diabetes. Study-wide points: VDJ junctions from patients with type 1 diabetes contained fewer insertions and more deletions. Sequencing used cDNA, and cells with high TCR expression could therefore be over-represented. There was no resolution here of whether HLA type influences TCRB rearrangement.

Every bit of the isolated RNA underwent reverse transcription, so sequencing read expressed TCRB transcripts. Clones were read by immunoSEQ multiplex PCR, and TCRdb kept only the in-frame ones, dropping some. The table lists about 300,000 clones, roughly 8% of them singletons. The CDR3 spans 12 residues. Deletions cut 4 bases from V and 4 bases from J, with 8 bases between. Germline lookup yields CDR1 SGHRS and CDR2 YFSETQ. In this sample, this clone turned up a few times. No antigen is known for it. The chain couples TRBV5-1 to TRBJ1-2; no firm D call. The sequencing input was central memory CD4+ T cells from blood. This clonotype was sampled from a woman between 18 and 30 years old in good health. CDR3 DNA: TGCGCCAGCAGCAACGGTTTCTATGGCTACACCTTC. Protein: CASSNGFYGYTF.